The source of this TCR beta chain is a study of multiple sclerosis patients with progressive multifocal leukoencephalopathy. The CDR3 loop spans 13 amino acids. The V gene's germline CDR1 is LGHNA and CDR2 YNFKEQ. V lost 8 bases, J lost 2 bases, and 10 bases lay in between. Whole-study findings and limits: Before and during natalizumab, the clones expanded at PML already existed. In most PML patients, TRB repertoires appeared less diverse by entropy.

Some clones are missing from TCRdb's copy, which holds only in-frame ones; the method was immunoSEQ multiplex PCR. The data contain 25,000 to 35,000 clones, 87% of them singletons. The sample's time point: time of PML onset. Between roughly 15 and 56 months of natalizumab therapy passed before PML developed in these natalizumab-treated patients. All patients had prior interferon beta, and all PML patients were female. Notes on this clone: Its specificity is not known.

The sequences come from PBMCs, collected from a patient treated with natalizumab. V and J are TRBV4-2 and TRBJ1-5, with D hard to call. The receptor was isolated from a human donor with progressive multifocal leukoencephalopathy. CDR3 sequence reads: CASSPPGNQPQHF. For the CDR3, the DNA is TGTGCCAGCTCTCCGCCGGGCAATCAGCCCCAGCATTTT.